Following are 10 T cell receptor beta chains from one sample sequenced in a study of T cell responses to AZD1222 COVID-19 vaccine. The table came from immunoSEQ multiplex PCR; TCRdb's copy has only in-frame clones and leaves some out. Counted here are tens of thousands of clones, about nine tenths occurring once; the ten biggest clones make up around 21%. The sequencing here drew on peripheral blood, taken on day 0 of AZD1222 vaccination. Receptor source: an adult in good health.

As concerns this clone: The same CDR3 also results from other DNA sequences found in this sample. The CDR3 sequence is CASSPGLDTEAFF. In DNA form, the CDR3 reads TGTGCCAGCTCCCCTGGTCTTGACACTGAAGCTTTCTTT. V usage is TRBV18 and J usage is TRBJ1-1; D is ambiguous. The CDR3 consists of 13 residues. In germline, CDR1 is KGHSH, CDR2 LQKENI. V lost 6 bases and J lost 3, with 11 bases in between.

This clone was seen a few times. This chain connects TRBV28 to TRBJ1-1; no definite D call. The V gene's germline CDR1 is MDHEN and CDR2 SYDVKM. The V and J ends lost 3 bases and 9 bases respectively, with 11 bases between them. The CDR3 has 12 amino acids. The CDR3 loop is CASSLRPPKAFF. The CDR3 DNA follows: TGTGCCAGCAGTTTGCGCCCCCCAAAAGCTTTCTTT. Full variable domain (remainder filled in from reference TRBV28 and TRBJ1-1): DVKVTQSSRYLVKRTGEKVFLECVQDMDHENMFWYRQDPGLGLRLIYFSYDVKMKEKGDIPEGYSVSREKKERFSLILESASTNQTSMYLCASSLRPPKAFFGQGTRLTVV.

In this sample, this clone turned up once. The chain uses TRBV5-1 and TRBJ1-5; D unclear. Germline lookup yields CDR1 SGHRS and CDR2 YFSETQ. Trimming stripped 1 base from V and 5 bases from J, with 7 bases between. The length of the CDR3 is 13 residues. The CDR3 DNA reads TGCGCCAGCAGCTTGTCTTGGGATCAGCCCCAGCATTTT. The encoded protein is CASSLSWDQPQHF.

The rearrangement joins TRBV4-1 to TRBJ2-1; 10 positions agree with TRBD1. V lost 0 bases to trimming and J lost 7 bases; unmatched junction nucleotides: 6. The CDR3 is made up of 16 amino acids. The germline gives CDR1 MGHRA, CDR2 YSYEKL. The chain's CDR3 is CASSQEDRGSLNEQFF. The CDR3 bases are TGCGCCAGCAGCCAAGAGGACAGGGGGTCACTGAATGAGCAGTTCTTC.

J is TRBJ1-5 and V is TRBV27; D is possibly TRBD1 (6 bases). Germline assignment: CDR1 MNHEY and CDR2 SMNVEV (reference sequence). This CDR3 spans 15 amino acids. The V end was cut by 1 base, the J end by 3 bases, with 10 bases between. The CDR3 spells CASSLLSGVNQPQHF. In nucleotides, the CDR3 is TGTGCCAGCAGTTTATTATCAGGGGTCAATCAGCCCCAGCATTTT.

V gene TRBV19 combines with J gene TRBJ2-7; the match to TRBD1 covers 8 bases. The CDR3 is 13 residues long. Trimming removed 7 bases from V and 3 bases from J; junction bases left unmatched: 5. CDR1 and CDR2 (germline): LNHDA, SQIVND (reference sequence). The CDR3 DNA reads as TGTGCCAGTACTCGGACAGGGAGCTACGAGCAGTACTTC. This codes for CASTRTGSYEQYF.

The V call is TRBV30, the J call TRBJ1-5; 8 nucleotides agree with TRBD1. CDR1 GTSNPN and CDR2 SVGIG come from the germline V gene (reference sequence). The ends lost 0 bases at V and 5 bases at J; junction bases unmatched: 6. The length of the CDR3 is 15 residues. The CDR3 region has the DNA TGTGCCTGGAGTGTATCTGGACAGGGCTATCAGCCCCAGCATTTT. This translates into CAWSVSGQGYQPQHF.

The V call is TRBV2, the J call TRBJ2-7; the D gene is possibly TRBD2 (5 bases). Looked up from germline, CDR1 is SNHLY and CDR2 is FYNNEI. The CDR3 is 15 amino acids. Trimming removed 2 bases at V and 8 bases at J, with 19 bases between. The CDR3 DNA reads TGTGCCAGCAGTGAAAGCGGCATCGTTAAGGTAAAGCAGTACTTC. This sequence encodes CASSESGIVKVKQYF.

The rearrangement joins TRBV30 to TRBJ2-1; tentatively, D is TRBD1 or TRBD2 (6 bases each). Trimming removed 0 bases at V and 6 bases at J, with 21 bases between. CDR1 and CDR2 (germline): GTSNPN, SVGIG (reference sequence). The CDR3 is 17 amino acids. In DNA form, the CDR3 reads TGTGCCTGGAGTGTACGGGGGCTTGAGGGGCCAGTCAATGAGCAGTTCTTC. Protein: CAWSVRGLEGPVNEQFF.

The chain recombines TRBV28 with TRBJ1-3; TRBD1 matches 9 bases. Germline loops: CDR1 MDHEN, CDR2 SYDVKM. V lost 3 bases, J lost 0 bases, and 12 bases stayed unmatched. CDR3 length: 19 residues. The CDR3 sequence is CASSFRGTGHPDSGNTIYF. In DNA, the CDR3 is TGTGCCAGCAGTTTCCGCGGGACAGGGCATCCAGACTCTGGAAACACCATATATTTT. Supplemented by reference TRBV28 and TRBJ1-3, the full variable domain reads DVKVTQSSRYLVKRTGEKVFLECVQDMDHENMFWYRQDPGLGLRLIYFSYDVKMKEKGDIPEGYSVSREKKERFSLILESASTNQTSMYLCASSFRGTGHPDSGNTIYFGEGSWLTVV.